This entry is about one TCR beta chain. What it recognizes is unknown. The data belong to a study of cytomegalovirus exposure and HLA in healthy donors. Study observations and caveats: A previous analysis found most TCR beta V segments productive roughly 87% or roughly 30% of the time. V segments that were indistinguishable, TRBV6-2 and TRBV6-3 among them, were omitted from analysis. Available immune exposure information covered CMV serostatus only. In a later analysis, the majority of CMV-associated beta chains seemingly showed HLA restriction.

13 Jbeta primers and 60 Vbeta primers were used for the PCR. Profiling relied on immunoSEQ multiplex PCR, and the TCRdb table lists in-frame clones only, not all of them. Its listing shows approximately 120,000 clones. The germline CDR1 and CDR2 sequences are MDHEN and SYDVKM. The CDR3 totals 12 residues. V shed 3 bases and J shed 5 bases, with 7 bases lying between them. The clonotype originates from a man aged 30 to 39 in good health and CMV-seronegative. The rearrangement joins TRBV28 to TRBJ1-2; no reliable D call. Sequenced input: PBMCs. The CDR3 is CASSLSGYGYTF. The DNA of the CDR3 is TGTGCCAGCAGTTTGTCCGGGTATGGCTACACCTTC.